This TCR beta chain was sequenced in a study of radiotherapy plus CTLA-4 blockade in lung cancer. In the study overall: Disease control was achieved by 31% of patients, and objective responses by about 17%. Findings and limits, study-wide: Response, reportedly, was best predicted by interferon-beta along with early blood T cell clone dynamics. Clones derived from tumor TCRs expanded in blood after radiotherapy plus ipilimumab.

This clone was picked up one time. Its cognate antigen is unknown. The protocol was immunoSEQ multiplex PCR, while the TCRdb copy is restricted to in-frame clones and leaves out a portion. The sample contains 70,000 to 95,000 clones, more than 85% of which appear only once. CDR1 and CDR2 from the germline V gene are MDHEN and SYDVKM. The CDR3 loop spans 12 amino acids. Trimming cost V 7 bases and J 8 bases, with 11 bases left between them. Source: peripheral blood, taken from a patient treated with radiotherapy plus ipilimumab. This sequence originates from a human donor with non-small cell lung cancer that progressed on radiotherapy plus ipilimumab. The chain employs TRBV28 and TRBJ1-4; D gene ambiguous. The CDR3 region is CASTRIREKLFF. The DNA for the CDR3 is TGTGCCAGCACCCGGATAAGGGAAAAACTGTTTTTT.